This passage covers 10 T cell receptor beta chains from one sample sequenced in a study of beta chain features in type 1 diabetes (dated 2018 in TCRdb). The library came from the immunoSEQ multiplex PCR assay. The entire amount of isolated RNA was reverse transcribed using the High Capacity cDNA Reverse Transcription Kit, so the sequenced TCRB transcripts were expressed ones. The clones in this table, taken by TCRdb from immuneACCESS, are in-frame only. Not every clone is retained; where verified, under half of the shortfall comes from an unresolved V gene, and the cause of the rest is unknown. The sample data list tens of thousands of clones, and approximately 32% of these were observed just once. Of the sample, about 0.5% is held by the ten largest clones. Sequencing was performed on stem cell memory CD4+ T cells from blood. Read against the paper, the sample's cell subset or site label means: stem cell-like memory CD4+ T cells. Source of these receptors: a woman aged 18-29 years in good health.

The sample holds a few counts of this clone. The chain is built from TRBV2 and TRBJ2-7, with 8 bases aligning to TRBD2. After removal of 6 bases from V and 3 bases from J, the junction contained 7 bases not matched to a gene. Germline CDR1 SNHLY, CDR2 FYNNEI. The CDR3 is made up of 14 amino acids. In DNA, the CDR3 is TGTGCCAGCAGGGTGAGCGGGAGTGGCTACGAGCAGTACTTC. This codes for CASRVSGSGYEQYF.

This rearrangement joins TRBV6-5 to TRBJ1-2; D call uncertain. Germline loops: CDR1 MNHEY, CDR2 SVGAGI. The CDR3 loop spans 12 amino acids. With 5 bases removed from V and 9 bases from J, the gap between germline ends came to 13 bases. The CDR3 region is CASSEALSSYTF. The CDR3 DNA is TGTGCCAGCAGTGAAGCGCTTAGTAGCTACACCTTC.

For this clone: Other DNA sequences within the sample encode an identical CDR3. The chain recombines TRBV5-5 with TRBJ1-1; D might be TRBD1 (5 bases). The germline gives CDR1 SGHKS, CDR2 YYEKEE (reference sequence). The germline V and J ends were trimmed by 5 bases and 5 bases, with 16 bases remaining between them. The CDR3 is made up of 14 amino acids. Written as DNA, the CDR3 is TGTGCCAGCAGTCTCCAGGGATCGGGTACTGAAGCTTTCTTT. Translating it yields CASSLQGSGTEAFF.

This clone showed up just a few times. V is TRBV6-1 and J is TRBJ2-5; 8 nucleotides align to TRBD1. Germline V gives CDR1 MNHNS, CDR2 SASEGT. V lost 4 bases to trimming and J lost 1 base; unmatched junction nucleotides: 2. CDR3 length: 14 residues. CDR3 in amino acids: CASSVGQGQETQYF. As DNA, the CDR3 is TGTGCCAGCAGTGTCGGACAGGGCCAAGAGACCCAGTACTTC.

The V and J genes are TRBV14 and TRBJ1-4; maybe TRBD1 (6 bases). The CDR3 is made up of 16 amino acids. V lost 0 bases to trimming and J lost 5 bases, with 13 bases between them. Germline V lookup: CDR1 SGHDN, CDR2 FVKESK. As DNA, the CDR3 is TGTGCCAGCAGCCAAGAAGAGCACAGGGTAAATGAAAAACTGTTTTTT. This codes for CASSQEEHRVNEKLFF.

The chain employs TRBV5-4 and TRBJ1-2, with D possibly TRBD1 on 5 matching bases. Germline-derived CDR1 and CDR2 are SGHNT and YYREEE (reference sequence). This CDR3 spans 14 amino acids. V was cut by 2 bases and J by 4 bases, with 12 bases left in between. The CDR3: CASSFYGGGYGYTF. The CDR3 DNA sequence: TGTGCCAGCAGCTTTTATGGGGGGGGCTATGGCTACACCTTC.

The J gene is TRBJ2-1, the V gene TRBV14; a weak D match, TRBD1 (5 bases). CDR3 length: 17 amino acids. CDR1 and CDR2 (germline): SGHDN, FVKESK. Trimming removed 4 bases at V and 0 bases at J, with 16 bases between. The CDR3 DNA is TGTGCCAGCAGCCCGTCCCGGTACAGGAGCTCCTACAATGAGCAGTTCTTC. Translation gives CASSPSRYRSSYNEQFF.

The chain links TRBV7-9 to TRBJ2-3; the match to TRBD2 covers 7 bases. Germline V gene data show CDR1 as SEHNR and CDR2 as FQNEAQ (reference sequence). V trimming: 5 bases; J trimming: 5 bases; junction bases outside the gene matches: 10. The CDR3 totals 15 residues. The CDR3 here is CASSTIRGVQDTQYF. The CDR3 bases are TGTGCCAGCAGCACCATCCGGGGGGTTCAAGATACGCAGTATTTT.

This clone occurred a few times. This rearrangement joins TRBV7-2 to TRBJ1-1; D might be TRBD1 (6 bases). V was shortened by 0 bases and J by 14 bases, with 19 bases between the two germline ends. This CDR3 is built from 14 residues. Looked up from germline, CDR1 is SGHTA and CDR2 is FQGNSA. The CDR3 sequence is CASSLAIQGGRRFF. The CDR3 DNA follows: TGTGCCAGCAGCTTAGCGATACAGGGTGGGCGGAGGTTCTTT.

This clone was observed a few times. As DNA, the CDR3 is TGTGCCAGCTCACCGAGACAGGGAACTAATGAAAAACTGTTTTTT. Translation gives CASSPRQGTNEKLFF. The J gene is TRBJ1-4, the V gene TRBV18; 7 nucleotides agree with TRBD1. The V segment lost 3 bases and the J segment 1 base; nucleotides outside the gene matches: 2. The CDR3 is 15 residues long. CDR1 and CDR2 (germline): KGHSH, LQKENI.